This T cell receptor (beta chain) was documented in a study of shared clonotypes between healthy human individuals. V was pared by 3 bases and J by 3 bases, with 2 bases of the junction left unmatched. The length of the CDR3 is 13 residues. CDR1 and CDR2 (germline): SNHLY, FYNNEI. Clones were read by immunoSEQ multiplex PCR, and TCRdb kept only the in-frame ones, dropping some. In the table there are more than 2,000,000 clones, around 94% of which are singletons. Sample: naive CD4+ T cells sorted from blood. Subset meaning: CD45RA+ positively selected. This clonotype originated in a man younger than 30 in good health. This sequence joins TRBV2 and TRBJ2-7, with TRBD1 matching over 7 bases. The CDR3 sequence is CASSEDRYYEQYF. Written as DNA, the CDR3 is TGTGCCAGCAGTGAGGACAGGTACTACGAGCAGTACTTC.